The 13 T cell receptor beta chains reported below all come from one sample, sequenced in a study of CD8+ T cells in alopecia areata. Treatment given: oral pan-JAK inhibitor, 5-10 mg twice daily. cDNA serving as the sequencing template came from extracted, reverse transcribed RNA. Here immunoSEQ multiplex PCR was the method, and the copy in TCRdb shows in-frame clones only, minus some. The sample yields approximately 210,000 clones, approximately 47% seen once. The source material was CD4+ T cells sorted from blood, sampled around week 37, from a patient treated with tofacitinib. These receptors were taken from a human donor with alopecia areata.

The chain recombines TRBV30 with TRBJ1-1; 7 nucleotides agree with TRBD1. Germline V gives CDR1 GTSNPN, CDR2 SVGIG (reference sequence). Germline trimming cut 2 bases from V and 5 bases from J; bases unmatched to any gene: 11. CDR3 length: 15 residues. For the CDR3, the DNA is TGTGCCTGGAGTACGGAGGATACAGGGGTTACTGAAGCTTTCTTT. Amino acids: CAWSTEDTGVTEAFF.

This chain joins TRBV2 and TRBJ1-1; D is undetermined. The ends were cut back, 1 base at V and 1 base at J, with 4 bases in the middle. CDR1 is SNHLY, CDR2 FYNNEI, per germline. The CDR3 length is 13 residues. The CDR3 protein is CASSEVPNTEAFF. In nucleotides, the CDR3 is TGTGCCAGCAGTGAAGTCCCGAACACTGAAGCTTTCTTT.

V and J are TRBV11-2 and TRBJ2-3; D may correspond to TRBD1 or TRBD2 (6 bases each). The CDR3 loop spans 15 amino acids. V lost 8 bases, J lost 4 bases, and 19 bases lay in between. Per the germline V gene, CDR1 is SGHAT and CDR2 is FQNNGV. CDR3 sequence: CASSEGGSRADTQYF. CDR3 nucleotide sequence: TGTGCCAGCTCCGAAGGGGGGAGTCGCGCAGATACGCAGTATTTT.

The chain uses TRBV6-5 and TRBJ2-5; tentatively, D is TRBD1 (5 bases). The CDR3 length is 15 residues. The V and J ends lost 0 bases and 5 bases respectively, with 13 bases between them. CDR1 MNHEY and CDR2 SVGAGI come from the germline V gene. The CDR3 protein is CASSYSGWGWETQYF. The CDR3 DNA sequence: TGTGCCAGCAGTTACTCGGGGTGGGGCTGGGAGACCCAGTACTTC.

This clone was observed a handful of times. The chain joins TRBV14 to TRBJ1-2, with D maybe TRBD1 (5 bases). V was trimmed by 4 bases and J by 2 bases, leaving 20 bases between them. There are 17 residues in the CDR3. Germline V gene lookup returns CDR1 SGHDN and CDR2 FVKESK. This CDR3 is CASSRPGERSKNYGYTF. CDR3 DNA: TGTGCCAGCAGCCGCCCGGGGGAGAGATCCAAAAACTATGGCTACACCTTC.

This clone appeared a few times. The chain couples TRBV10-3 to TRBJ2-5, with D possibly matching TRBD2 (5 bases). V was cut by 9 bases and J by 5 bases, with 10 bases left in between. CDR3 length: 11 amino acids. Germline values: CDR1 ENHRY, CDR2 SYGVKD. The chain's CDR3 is CAIRGIETQYF. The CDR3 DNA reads TGTGCCATTCGGGGTATCGAGACCCAGTACTTC.

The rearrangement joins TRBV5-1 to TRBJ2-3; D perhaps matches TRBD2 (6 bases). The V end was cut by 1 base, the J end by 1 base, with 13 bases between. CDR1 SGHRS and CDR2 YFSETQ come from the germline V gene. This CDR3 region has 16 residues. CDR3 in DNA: TGCGCCAGCAGCTTGATTGCGGGACGGCGCACAGATACGCAGTATTTT. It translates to CASSLIAGRRTDTQYF. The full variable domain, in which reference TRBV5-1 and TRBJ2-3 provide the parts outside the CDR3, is KAGVTQTPRYLIKTRGQQVTLSCSPISGHRSVSWYQQTPGQGLQFLFEYFSETQRNKGNFPGRFSGRQFSNSRSEMNVSTLELGDSALYLCASSLIAGRRTDTQYFGPGTRLTVL.

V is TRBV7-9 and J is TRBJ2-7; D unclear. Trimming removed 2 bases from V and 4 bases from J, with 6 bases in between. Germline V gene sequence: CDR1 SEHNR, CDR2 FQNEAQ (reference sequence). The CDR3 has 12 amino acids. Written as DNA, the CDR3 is TGTGCCAGCAGCTTAAGACCTTACGAGCAGTACTTC. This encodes CASSLRPYEQYF. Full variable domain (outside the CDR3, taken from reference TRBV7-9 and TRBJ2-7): DTGVSQNPRHKITKRGQNVTFRCDPISEHNRLYWYRQTLGQGPEFLTYFQNEAQLEKSRLLSDRFSAERPKGSFSTLEIQRTEQGDSAMYLCASSLRPYEQYFGPGTRLTVT.

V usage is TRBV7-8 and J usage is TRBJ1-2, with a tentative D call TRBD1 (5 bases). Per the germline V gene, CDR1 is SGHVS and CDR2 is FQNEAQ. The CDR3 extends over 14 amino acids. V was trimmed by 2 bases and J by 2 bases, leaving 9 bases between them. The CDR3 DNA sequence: TGTGCCAGCAGCTTAAGTCGGGACAACTATGGCTACACCTTC. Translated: CASSLSRDNYGYTF.

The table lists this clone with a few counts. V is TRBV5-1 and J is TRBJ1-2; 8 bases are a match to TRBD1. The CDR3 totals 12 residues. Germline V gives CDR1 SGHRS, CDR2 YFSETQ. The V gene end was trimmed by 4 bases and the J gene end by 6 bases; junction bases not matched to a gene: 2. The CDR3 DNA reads TGCGCCAGCAGCCTGGACAGGGATGGCTACACCTTC. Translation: CASSLDRDGYTF. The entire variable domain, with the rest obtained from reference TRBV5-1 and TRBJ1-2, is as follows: KAGVTQTPRYLIKTRGQQVTLSCSPISGHRSVSWYQQTPGQGLQFLFEYFSETQRNKGNFPGRFSGRQFSNSRSEMNVSTLELGDSALYLCASSLDRDGYTFGSGTRLTVV.

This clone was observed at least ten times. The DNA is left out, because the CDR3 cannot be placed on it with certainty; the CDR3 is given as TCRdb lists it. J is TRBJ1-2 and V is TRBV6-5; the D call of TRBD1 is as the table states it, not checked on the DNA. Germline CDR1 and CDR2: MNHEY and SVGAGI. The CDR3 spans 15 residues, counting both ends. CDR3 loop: CASSTSTGGGYGYTF.

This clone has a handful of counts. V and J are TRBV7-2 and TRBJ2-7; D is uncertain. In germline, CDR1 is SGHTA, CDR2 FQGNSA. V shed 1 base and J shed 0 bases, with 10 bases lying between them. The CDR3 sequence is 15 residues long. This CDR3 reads CASSLDSRRSYEQYF. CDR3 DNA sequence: TGTGCCAGCAGCTTAGACAGTCGGCGCTCCTACGAGCAGTACTTC.

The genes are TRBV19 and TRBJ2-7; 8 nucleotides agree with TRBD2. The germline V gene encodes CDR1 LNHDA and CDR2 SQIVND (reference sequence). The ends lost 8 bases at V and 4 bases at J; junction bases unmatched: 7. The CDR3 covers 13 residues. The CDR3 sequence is CASGRGGKYEQYF. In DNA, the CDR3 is TGTGCCAGTGGCCGCGGGGGGAAATACGAGCAGTACTTC.